The T cell receptor beta chain under discussion was sequenced for a study of radiation and T cells in renal cell carcinoma. Study results and limitations: Top tumor clonotypes rose in blood 2 weeks post-radiation, then contracted.

About this clone: No antigen is known for it.

Documented time point: blood 4 weeks post-SBRT, at nephrectomy. Regarding treatment: 15 Gy SBRT to primary tumor, nephrectomy 4 weeks later. Nephrectomy followed 15 Gy stereotactic body radiation by 4 weeks. After SBRT, blood was collected at 2 and 4 weeks, plus baseline. Profiled with immunoSEQ multiplex PCR; TCRdb holds only in-frame clones, not every one. The sample carries about 34,000 clones, about 84% recorded once. The sequence came from a man aged 55 to 69 with renal cell carcinoma. The specimen was blood, collected from a patient whose treatment included radiotherapy and nephrectomy.

The CDR3 sequence: CASSPTGGLETQYF. CDR3 in DNA: TGTGCCAGCAGCCCAACCGGAGGGTTAGAGACCCAGTACTTC. V is TRBV11-2 and J is TRBJ2-5; a possible D gene is TRBD2 (6 bases). This CDR3 has 14 residues. In germline, CDR1 is SGHAT, CDR2 FQNNGV. V was trimmed by 5 bases and J by 4 bases, leaving 14 bases between them.